This T cell receptor beta chain is drawn from a study of blood T cell repertoires in COVID-19. At the level of the study: The origin of the acute and convalescent COVID-19 samples was the United States, Italy and Spain.

Trimming took 7 bases from V and 1 from J; bases not matched to a gene: 5. The CDR3 has 14 residues. The germline CDR1 and CDR2 sequences are MDHEN and SYDVKM. In the authors' methods: Quantification of nucleated cells was approximated via reference gene primer amplification. Some clones are missing from TCRdb's copy, which holds only in-frame ones; the method was immunoSEQ multiplex PCR. The V and J calls and the clone size are those of that table, but D and trimming were determined from the DNA. The sample carries 200,000 to 300,000 clones, around 86% recorded once. The source is a woman between 55 and 75 years old who had recovered from COVID-19. The V and J genes are TRBV28 and TRBJ1-1; 8 bases map to TRBD1. What was sequenced was peripheral blood. The CDR3 sequence: CASKVGTGNTEAFF. The CDR3 DNA follows: TGTGCCAGCAAAGTGGGGACAGGGAACACTGAAGCTTTCTTT.